What follows describes a single T cell receptor beta chain. The antigen is not known. Investigators prepared the TCR beta libraries by applying iRepertoire HTBI primers and Arm-PCR of CDR3 regions. In the authors' methods: Identification across samples found fewer than 65 TRBV and around 15 TRBJ segments. In TCRdb, the multiplex PCR reads were re-called with MiXCR into one record per CDR3 protein. These V and J calls derive from TCRdb rather than the authors' analysis. The data contain 430,000 or so distinct CDR3 sequences, around a fifth of them singletons. This sample's time point: persistent/refractory GD, antithyroid drugs over 5 years with positive TRAb. PBMCs were the source of the RNA used for TCR sequencing. Graves' disease diagnoses used American Thyroid Association guidelines. The sample comes from a study of regulatory T cells in long-lasting Graves disease. About the research overall: Those with persistent Graves' disease had received antithyroid drugs for over 5 years with positive TSH receptor antibodies.

Broader study findings: Persistent disease preferred TRBV28, TRBJ1-2 and TRBJ2-5; new disease, TRBV20-1 and TRBJ2-1.

Looked up from germline, CDR1 is SGHRS and CDR2 is YFSETQ. This CDR3 region has 16 residues. Trimming cost V 4 bases and J 3 bases, with 16 bases left between them. The source was peripheral blood mononuclear cells (PBMCs), collected when the disease was refractory, from a patient treated with antithyroid drugs. This clonotype was obtained from a female donor with Graves disease. The chain employs TRBV5-1 and TRBJ1-4, with D unclear. The CDR3 sequence is CASSPGRSSANEKLFF. The CDR3 nucleotides are TGCGCCAGCAGCCCAGGCAGGAGTTCAGCTAATGAAAAACTGTTTTTT.